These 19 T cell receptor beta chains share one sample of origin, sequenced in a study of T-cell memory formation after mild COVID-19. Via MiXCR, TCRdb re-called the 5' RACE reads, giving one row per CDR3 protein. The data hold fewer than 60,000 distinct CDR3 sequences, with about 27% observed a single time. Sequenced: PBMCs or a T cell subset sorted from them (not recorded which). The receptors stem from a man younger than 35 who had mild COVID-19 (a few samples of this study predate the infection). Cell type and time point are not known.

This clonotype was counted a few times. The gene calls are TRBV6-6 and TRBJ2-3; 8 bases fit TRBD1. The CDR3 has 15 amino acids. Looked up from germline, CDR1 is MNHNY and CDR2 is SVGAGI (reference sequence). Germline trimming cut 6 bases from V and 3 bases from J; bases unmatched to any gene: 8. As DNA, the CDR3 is TGTGCCAGCAGGAGACAGGGGATATGGACAGATACGCAGTATTTT. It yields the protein CASRRQGIWTDTQYF.

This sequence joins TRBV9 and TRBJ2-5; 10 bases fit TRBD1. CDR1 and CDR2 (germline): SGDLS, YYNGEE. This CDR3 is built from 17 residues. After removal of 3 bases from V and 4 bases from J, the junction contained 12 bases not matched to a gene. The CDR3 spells CASSGWGQGRGGETQYF. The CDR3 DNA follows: TGTGCCAGCAGCGGCTGGGGACAGGGGAGAGGAGGAGAGACCCAGTACTTC.

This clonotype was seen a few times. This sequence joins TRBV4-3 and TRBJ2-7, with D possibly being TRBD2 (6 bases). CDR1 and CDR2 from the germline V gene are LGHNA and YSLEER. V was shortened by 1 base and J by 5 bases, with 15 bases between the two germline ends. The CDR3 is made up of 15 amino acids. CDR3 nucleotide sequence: TGCGCCAGCAGCCAAGCCGTCGGGGGTCTGGACGAGCAGTACTTC. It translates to CASSQAVGGLDEQYF.

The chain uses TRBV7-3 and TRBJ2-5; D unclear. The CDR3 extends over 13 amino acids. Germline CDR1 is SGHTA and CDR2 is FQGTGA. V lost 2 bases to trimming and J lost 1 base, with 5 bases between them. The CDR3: CASSLPPQETQYF. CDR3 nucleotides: TGTGCCAGCAGCTTACCCCCCCAAGAGACCCAGTACTTC.

The CDR3 loop is CASSEAGSGLYEQYF. The CDR3 DNA follows: TGTGCCAGCAGTGAAGCAGGATCGGGGCTCTACGAGCAGTACTTC. The chain is built from TRBV6-1 and TRBJ2-7; TRBD1 or TRBD2 may be the D gene (5 bases each). CDR1 is MNHNS, CDR2 SASEGT, per germline. The germline V and J ends were trimmed by 0 bases and 3 bases, with 12 bases remaining between them. This CDR3 spans 15 amino acids.

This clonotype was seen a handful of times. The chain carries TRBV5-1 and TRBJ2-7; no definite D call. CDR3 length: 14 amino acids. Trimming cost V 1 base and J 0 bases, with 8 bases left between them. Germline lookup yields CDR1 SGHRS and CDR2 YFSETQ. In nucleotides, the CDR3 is TGCGCCAGCAGCTTGCTGCCAAGCTCCTACGAGCAGTACTTC. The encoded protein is CASSLLPSSYEQYF.

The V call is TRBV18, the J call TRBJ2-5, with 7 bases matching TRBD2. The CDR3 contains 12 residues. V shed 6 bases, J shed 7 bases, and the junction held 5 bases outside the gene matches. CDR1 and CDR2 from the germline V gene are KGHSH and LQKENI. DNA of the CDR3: TGTGCCAGCTCCCCAGGCGGGGGGACCCAGTACTTC. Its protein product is CASSPGGGTQYF.

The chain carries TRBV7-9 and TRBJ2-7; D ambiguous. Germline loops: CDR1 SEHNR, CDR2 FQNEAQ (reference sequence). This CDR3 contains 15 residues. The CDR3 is CASSLEGSHSYEQCV. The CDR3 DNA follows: TGTGCCAGCAGCTTAGAGGGATCCCACTCCTACGAGCAGTGCGTC.

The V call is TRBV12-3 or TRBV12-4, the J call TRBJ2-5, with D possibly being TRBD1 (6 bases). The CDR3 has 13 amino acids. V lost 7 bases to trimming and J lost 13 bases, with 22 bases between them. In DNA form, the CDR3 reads TGTGCCAGCACCGTCTCAGGGGCGGCAGGGATGTACTTC. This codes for CASTVSGAAGMYF.

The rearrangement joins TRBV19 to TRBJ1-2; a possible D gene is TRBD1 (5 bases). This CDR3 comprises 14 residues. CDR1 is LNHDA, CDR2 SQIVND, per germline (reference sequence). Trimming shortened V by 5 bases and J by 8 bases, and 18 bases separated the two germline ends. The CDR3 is CASSSTGRTRGYTF. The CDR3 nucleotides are TGTGCCAGTAGTTCTACAGGAAGGACACGAGGCTACACCTTC.

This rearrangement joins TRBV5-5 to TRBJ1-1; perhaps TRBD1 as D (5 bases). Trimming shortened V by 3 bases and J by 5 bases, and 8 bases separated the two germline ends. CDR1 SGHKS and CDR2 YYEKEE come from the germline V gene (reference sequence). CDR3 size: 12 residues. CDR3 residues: CASSSQGTEAFF. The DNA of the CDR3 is TGTGCCAGCAGCTCGCAGGGTACTGAAGCTTTCTTT.

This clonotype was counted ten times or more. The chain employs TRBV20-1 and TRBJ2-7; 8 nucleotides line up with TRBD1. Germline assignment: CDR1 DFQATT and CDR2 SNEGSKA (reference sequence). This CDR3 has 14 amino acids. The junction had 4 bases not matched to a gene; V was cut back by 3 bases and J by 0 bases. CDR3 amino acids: CSARGQEVSYEQYF. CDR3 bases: TGCAGTGCTAGGGGACAGGAGGTCTCCTACGAGCAGTACTTC.

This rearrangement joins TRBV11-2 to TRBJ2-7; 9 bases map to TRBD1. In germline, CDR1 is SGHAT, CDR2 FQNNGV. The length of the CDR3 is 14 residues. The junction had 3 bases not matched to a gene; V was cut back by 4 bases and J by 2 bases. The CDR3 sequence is CASSYRTGAYEQYF. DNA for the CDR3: TGTGCCAGCAGCTACCGGACAGGGGCCTACGAGCAGTACTTC.

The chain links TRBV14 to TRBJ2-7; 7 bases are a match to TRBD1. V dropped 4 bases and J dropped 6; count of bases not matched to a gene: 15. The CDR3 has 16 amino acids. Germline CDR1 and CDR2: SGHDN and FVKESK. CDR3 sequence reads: CASSPHRQGLASEQYF. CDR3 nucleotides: TGTGCCAGCAGCCCTCATAGACAGGGCCTAGCCTCCGAGCAGTACTTC.

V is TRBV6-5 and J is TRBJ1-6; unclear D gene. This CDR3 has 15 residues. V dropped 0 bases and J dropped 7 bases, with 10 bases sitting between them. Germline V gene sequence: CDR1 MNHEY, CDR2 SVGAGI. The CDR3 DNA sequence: TGTGCCAGCAGTTACTCGCCCTACCCGAATTCACCCCTCCACTTT. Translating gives CASSYSPYPNSPLHF.

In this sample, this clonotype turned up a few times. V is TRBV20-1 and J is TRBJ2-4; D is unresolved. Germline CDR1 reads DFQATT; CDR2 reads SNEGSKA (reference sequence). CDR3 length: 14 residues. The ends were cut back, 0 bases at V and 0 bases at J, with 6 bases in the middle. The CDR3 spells CSARDQRAKNIQYF. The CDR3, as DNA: TGCAGTGCTAGAGATCAAAGAGCCAAAAACATTCAGTACTTC.

CDR3 loop: CASSSPSGLAANEQFF. CDR3 nucleotides: TGTGCCAGCAGCTCGCCCTCCGGACTAGCGGCGAATGAGCAGTTCTTC. The chain uses TRBV5-6 and TRBJ2-1; TRBD2 aligns across 10 bases. From germline, CDR1 is SGHDT and CDR2 YYEEEE. The CDR3 runs 16 residues. J lost 7 bases, V lost 3 bases, and 10 bases had no gene match.

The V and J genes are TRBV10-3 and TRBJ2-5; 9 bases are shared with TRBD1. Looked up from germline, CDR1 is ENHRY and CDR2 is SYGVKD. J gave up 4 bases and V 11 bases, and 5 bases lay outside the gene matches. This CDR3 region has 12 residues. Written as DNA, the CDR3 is TGTGCCCTAAAGGGACAGGGAGAGACCCAGTACTTC. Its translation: CALKGQGETQYF.

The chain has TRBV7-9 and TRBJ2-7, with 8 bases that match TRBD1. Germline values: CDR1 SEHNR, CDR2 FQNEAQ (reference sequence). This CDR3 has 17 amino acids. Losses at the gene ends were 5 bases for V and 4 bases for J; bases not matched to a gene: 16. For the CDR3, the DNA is TGTGCCAGCAGCCCAGCGGTCCGGCCAGGGGGCTCGTACGAGCAGTACTTC. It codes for CASSPAVRPGGSYEQYF.